This T cell receptor (beta chain) was captured by sequencing in a study of regulatory T cells in long-lasting Graves disease (TCRdb year 2021). With respect to the entire study: Antithyroid drugs had been taken for less than 3 months by newly diagnosed Graves' disease patients. This study used TCR sequencing and RNA sequencing of peripheral blood to compare persistent Graves' disease patients against newly diagnosed Graves' disease patients. The study was conducted in China and was registered as a clinical trial. TCR sequencing covered some 13 persistent and 20 newly diagnosed Graves' disease patients, some 33 samples in total. Broader findings and caveats from the paper: Sequencing and analysis were restricted to the TCR beta chain. The authors acknowledged the small sample size as a limitation that may reduce accuracy. TRBV28, TRBJ1-2 and TRBJ2-5 were preferentially used in persistent disease, while TRBV20-1 and TRBJ2-1 were favored in newly diagnosed disease. Only peripheral blood was studied, because thyroid tissue, the primary lesion, was inaccessible. More public clonotypes were shared among persistent patients (over 2,500) than among newly diagnosed patients (approximately 1,000). Lower TCR Shannon entropy and fewer highly expanded clones were observed in persistent Graves' disease patients than in newly diagnosed patients, which suggested clonal expansion.

The label giving this sample's time point can be read as: newly diagnosed GD, antithyroid drugs for less than 3 months. For both TCR sequencing and RNA sequencing, RNA was extracted from PBMCs using TRIzol. Graves' disease was diagnosed according to American Thyroid Association guidelines. Patients for the study were recruited at an endocrinology department in Xi'an, China. Each patient gave approximately 9 milliliters of peripheral blood, collected in an EDTA anticoagulant tube. Ficoll Paque Plus density gradient separation was used to isolate PBMCs, and no further T cell sorting was done. An Agilent 2100 Bioanalyzer and agarose gel were used to check RNA quality, while a NanoDrop 2000 measured RNA concentration. From the germline V gene (reference sequence), CDR1 is MNHEY and CDR2 is SMNVEV. The CDR3 is made up of 13 amino acids, end residues included. The retained sequence is limited to the CDR3, 39 bases, with the frame set at the first base. Between the V and J ends, shortened by 2 bases and 3 bases respectively, the junction contains 8 bases.

About this clonotype: Its recognized antigen is unknown. Because it lacks the conserved phenylalanine or tryptophan at the end, this CDR3 is likely a read error.

Library preparation was by multiplex PCR. Instrument used: Illumina HiSeq 4000. iRepertoire HTBI primers and Arm-PCR amplification of CDR3 regions were used to construct TCR beta libraries. Before sequencing, the PCR products underwent gel purification. As for the authors' bioinformatics: Gene usage analysis of CDR3 amino acid clonotypes relied on the 55 to 80 TRBV and fewer than 15 TRBJ segments identified across samples. COPE and FqMerger were used to merge filtered high-quality paired reads into contigs. Contigs were aligned with BLAST to IMGT TRBV, TRBD and TRBJ reference genes, and CDR3 was defined per IMGT. Highly expanded clones were defined as clonotypes with a frequency above 0.1%. Repertoire diversity was measured by Shannon entropy, and V-J evenness by the Gini coefficient. Clonotypes shared by more than one individual were considered public. TCRdb applied fastp at Q25 and MiXCR to the public reads, then kept only in-frame beta chains. Every entry covers one CDR3 protein and lists the most common genes and DNA from its rows. For this entry, the V and J calls and clone size follow TCRdb and not the study's own pipeline. Across this sample there are approximately 440,000 distinct CDR3 sequences, with roughly 17% seen only once. Jointly, the top ten make up roughly an eighth of the sample.

The same specimen was also included in a second study, on T cells in Graves' hyperthyroidism and ophthalmopathy. The second publication reports: A patient counted as having stable Graves' hyperthyroidism if no progression to ophthalmopathy occurred over 18 months of follow-up. Hyperthyroidism patients were newly diagnosed, had a disease duration of under 2 months, and were aged 18 to 65 years. Patients with uncontrolled infections, other autoimmune diseases, pregnancy or lactation were excluded. Diagnoses were based on clinical symptoms, serum thyroxine and TRAb, thyroid ultrasound and orbital computed tomography. The TCR CDR3 was subjected to a first round of RT-PCR using the HTBI primer set and the Qiagen OneStep RT-PCR kit. Blood samples also contained most of the expanded thyroid clonotypes (frequency above 0.001), which suggests that blood repertoires may reflect thyroid immune responses. A model built on a 13 V-J signature distinguished ophthalmopathy from stable hyperthyroidism, reaching 87.88% sensitivity and around 81% specificity in cross-validation and 80%/75% in testing. In validation, the model predicted progression to ophthalmopathy with 60% to 71% sensitivity and 72% to 85% specificity, a median of about six months before onset. A discovery cohort of about a hundred patients, about 40 with Graves' ophthalmopathy and 57 with stable Graves' hyperthyroidism, was used to find distinguishing TCR V-J signatures. Prospective prediction of ophthalmopathy was tested in an independent validation cohort consisting of 18 hyperthyroidism patients and about 17 patients who later progressed to ophthalmopathy. The 85 to 100 discovery patients were divided at random into training and test sets in a 7:3 ratio. In about 6 Graves' hyperthyroidism patients, the study also compared T-cell repertoires from thyroid tissue with T-cell repertoires from blood. After sampling, hyperthyroidism patients received methimazole starting at 30 mg daily, and ophthalmopathy patients received high-dose intravenous methylprednisolone. Libraries were constructed in a second round of multiplex PCR, after which size selection and purification were performed. Libraries were sequenced paired-end with 100 bp reads on an Illumina HiSeq2000. SOAPnuke was used to process the raw data, throwing out any read that contained adapters or uncalled bases, had a mean Phred below 15, or lacked an exact constant-primer or identifier match. COPE v1.2.5 was used to merge the high-quality paired reads, and each unique nucleotide sequence was defined as a clonotype. Clonotypes were aligned to IMGT TRBV, TRBD and TRBJ reference segments using MiTCR v1.1. The analysis included only V-J combinations with a frequency above 0.0001, which together covered approximately 99% of the repertoires. The TCS score was defined as F50 (clonal expansion) divided by E x V (chaos), with BLOSUM62-based TCRdist calculated between CDR3 peptides within each V-J. Welch's t-statistics and random forest reduced around 550 V-J features to roughly 13, which were used in a naive Bayes classifier (R e1071). No statistical method was used to fix the sample size in advance, and group allocation was not hidden from the investigators. The paper reports TCR Vbeta CDR3 sequencing of 130 to 150 peripheral blood samples: approximately 43 ophthalmopathy, roughly 80 hyperthyroidism and around 17 progressor patients.

The chain joins TRBV27 to TRBJ2-7, with no reliable assignment of the D segment. The receptor's source is a man aged 35-49 years with Graves disease. Donor details come from another sample of the same person, matched by shared clones. Material: peripheral blood mononuclear cells (PBMCs), obtained at new diagnosis, from a patient treated with antithyroid drugs. The CDR3 corresponds to CASSLGSGYEQYS. The nucleotide sequence reads as follows: TGTGCCAGCAGTTTAGGTTCGGGCTACGAGCAGTACTCC.